This entry features one TCR beta chain sequence. Its antigen is undetermined. This sample is part of a study of cytomegalovirus exposure and HLA in healthy donors. The study's findings and limits: For TCR beta chains, V- and J-gene trimming was later linked to a missense DCLRE1C variant.

Looked up from germline, CDR1 is MNHEY and CDR2 is SVGAGI. Trimming removed 4 bases from V and 0 bases from J, with 13 bases in between. This CDR3 is built from 16 residues. 13 Jbeta primers and 60 Vbeta primers were used for the PCR. Sequencing was performed with immunoSEQ multiplex PCR; in TCRdb, only in-frame clones are kept and a portion is missing. This sample has tens of thousands of clones; 74% occur once, and the top ten carry roughly 11%. The material sequenced was PBMCs. This chain joins TRBV6-5 and TRBJ2-1, with D perhaps TRBD2 (6 bases). The sequence derives from a human donor in good health. The CDR3 spells CASSFSSEPSYNEQFF. CDR3 nucleotide sequence: TGTGCCAGCAGTTTTTCTAGCGAACCCTCCTACAATGAGCAGTTCTTC.